The 32 T cell receptor beta chains in this list originate from one sample, sequenced in a study of vaccination and CD4 T cells after COVID-19. With the Oncomine TCR Beta short-read assay, DNA from cultured CD4+ T cells was sequenced. TCRdb processed the PCR reads anew with MiXCR; each CDR3 protein has one entry. Among approximately 12,000 distinct CDR3 sequences listed, roughly three fifths were seen once. Their specific antigens are unknown. Treatment in this sample: approximately 11-day PBMC culture with coronavirus spike peptide pools or control peptides (ViraFEST assay). The sample consisted of CD4+ T cells from blood, cultured in vitro. All receptors derive from a human donor who had recovered from COVID-19.

This clonotype has a handful of counts. The rearrangement links TRBV7-3 to TRBJ1-6, with 8 nucleotides matching TRBD1. The V gene end was trimmed by 5 bases and the J gene end by 9 bases; junction bases not matched to a gene: 6. The CDR3 totals 14 residues. Germline V gene data show CDR1 as SGHTA and CDR2 as FQGTGA. The DNA of the CDR3 is TGTGCCAGCAGCATAGGACAGGGTAGTTCACCCCTCCACTTT. Residues: CASSIGQGSSPLHF.

The V gene is TRBV11-2, the J gene TRBJ2-3; TRBD2 aligns across 7 bases. Looked up from germline, CDR1 is SGHAT and CDR2 is FQNNGV. The J segment lost 6 bases and the V segment lost 1 base, leaving 4 bases of the junction unmatched. CDR3 length: 14 residues. CDR3 bases: TGTGCCAGCAGCTTAGGTAGTAGCGGGGATACGCAGTATTTT. Encoded protein: CASSLGSSGDTQYF. The full variable domain, its missing parts supplied by reference TRBV11-2 and TRBJ2-3, is EAGVAQSPRYKIIEKRQSVAFWCNPISGHATLYWYQQILGQGPKLLIQFQNNGVVDDSQLPKDRFSAERLKGVDSTLKIQPAKLEDSAVYLCASSLGSSGDTQYFGPGTRLTVL.

As concerns this clonotype: The junction differs from germline at one of its ends, possibly a read error. The rearrangement joins TRBV20-1 to TRBJ2-3; TRBD2 agrees at 7 bases. Germline V gene lookup returns CDR1 DFQATT and CDR2 SNEGSKA (reference sequence). The CDR3 spans 15 residues. CDR3 sequence reads: CSARGREWVTDTQYF. CDR3 nucleotides: TGCAGTGCCAGAGGGCGGGAGTGGGTCACAGATACGCAGTATTTT.

The rearrangement uses TRBV20-1 and TRBJ2-6; no clear D gene. Looked up from germline, CDR1 is DFQATT and CDR2 is SNEGSKA (reference sequence). CDR3 size: 12 residues. The V and J ends lost 3 bases and 4 bases respectively, with 4 bases between them. In DNA, the CDR3 is TGCAGTGCTAGGGGAGGGGCCAACGTCCTGACTTTC. It is translated as CSARGGANVLTF.

This clonotype was recorded only once. V usage is TRBV11-2 and J usage is TRBJ1-1; D is ambiguous. Per the germline V gene, CDR1 is SGHAT and CDR2 is FQNNGV. V was trimmed by 3 bases and J by 1 base, leaving 9 bases between them. The length of the CDR3 is 14 residues. CDR3: CASSLIIANTEAFF. In nucleotides, the CDR3 is TGTGCCAGCAGCTTGATCATCGCGAACACTGAAGCTTTCTTT. Complete variable domain (other parts from reference TRBV11-2 and TRBJ1-1): EAGVAQSPRYKIIEKRQSVAFWCNPISGHATLYWYQQILGQGPKLLIQFQNNGVVDDSQLPKDRFSAERLKGVDSTLKIQPAKLEDSAVYLCASSLIIANTEAFFGQGTRLTVV.

V is TRBV28 and J is TRBJ2-1; 12 nucleotides agree with TRBD2. Germline V gene sequence: CDR1 MDHEN, CDR2 SYDVKM. CDR3 size: 16 residues. The V gene end was trimmed by 6 bases and the J gene end by 7 bases; junction bases not matched to a gene: 10. CDR3 sequence reads: CASRVQRLAGANEQFF. Here the CDR3 DNA reads TGTGCCAGCAGGGTACAGAGACTAGCGGGAGCGAATGAGCAGTTCTTC.

V gene TRBV2 combines with J gene TRBJ1-6; 9 positions agree with TRBD1. The CDR3 has 14 residues. J lost 13 bases, V lost 10 bases, and 14 bases had no gene match. Germline-derived CDR1 and CDR2 are SNHLY and FYNNEI. CDR3 in DNA: TGTGCCACTGTTGCCGGGACAGGGATGAGCCCCCTCCACTTT. Translation gives CATVAGTGMSPLHF.

The chain has TRBV7-9 and TRBJ1-4; 8 bases align to TRBD1. V shed 5 bases and J 0 bases; nucleotides not matched to a gene: 5. This CDR3 is built from 16 residues. In germline, CDR1 is SEHNR, CDR2 FQNEAQ (reference sequence). In DNA, the CDR3 is TGTGCCAGCAGCCACGACAGGGGAGCAACTAATGAAAAACTGTTTTTT. This codes for CASSHDRGATNEKLFF.

This clonotype was seen just once. This chain joins TRBV19 and TRBJ1-1, with D hard to call. Per germline, CDR1 LNHDA and CDR2 SQIVND (reference sequence). V was cut by 4 bases and J by 12 bases, with 21 bases left in between. The CDR3 is made up of 14 amino acids. The DNA for the CDR3 is TGTGCCAGTAGTAGGGGAGTATATGGCTCAATATCTTTCTTT. It specifies CASSRGVYGSISFF.

This clonotype occurred a few times. The chain employs TRBV7-2 and TRBJ2-7; 8 bases are shared with TRBD1. Germline V CDR1 and CDR2: SGHTA, FQGNSA. This CDR3 has 14 amino acids. V lost 6 bases, J lost 2 bases, and 6 bases stayed unmatched. The DNA of the CDR3 is TGTGCCAGCAGGACCCCAGGGGGCCCCTACGAGCAGTACTTC. This codes for CASRTPGGPYEQYF.

This chain connects TRBV6-1 to TRBJ2-5; D may match TRBD1 or TRBD2 (5 bases each). The V gene's germline CDR1 is MNHNS and CDR2 SASEGT. The V end was cut by 8 bases, the J end by 4 bases, with 14 bases between. The CDR3 spans 13 residues. This CDR3 is CASGTVGGETQYF. The CDR3 DNA reads TGTGCCAGCGGGACCGTAGGAGGAGAGACCCAGTACTTC.

This clonotype showed up just once. This sequence joins TRBV18 and TRBJ1-5; no clear D gene. The germline CDR1 and CDR2 sequences are KGHSH and LQKENI. This CDR3 has 15 residues. Deletions cut 3 bases from V and 2 bases from J, with 11 bases between. The CDR3 spells CASSPPGFGNQPQHF. The CDR3 DNA reads as TGTGCCAGCTCACCTCCAGGTTTTGGCAATCAGCCCCAGCATTTT.

The chain combines TRBV4-1 with TRBJ2-3; 9 bases match TRBD2. The CDR3 totals 16 residues. The germline V gene has CDR1 MGHRA and CDR2 YSYEKL. V shed 5 bases and J 6 bases; nucleotides not matched to a gene: 12. The CDR3 reads CASSNRAGGSGDTQYF. The CDR3, as DNA: TGCGCCAGCAGCAACCGAGCGGGAGGATCTGGGGATACGCAGTATTTT.

The J gene is TRBJ1-5, the V gene TRBV20-1; weak D call: TRBD1 (6 bases). V was clipped by 2 bases and J by 6 bases, with 14 bases between them. There are 14 residues in the CDR3. CDR1 DFQATT and CDR2 SNEGSKA come from the germline V gene (reference sequence). CDR3 in DNA: TGCAGTGCTAGAAAAGGGGGAGAGGGTCAGCCCCAGCATTTT. Its protein product is CSARKGGEGQPQHF.

This chain links TRBV12-3 or TRBV12-4 with TRBJ1-1, with unresolved D. The V gene lost 3 bases and the J gene lost 1 base, with 6 bases spanning the gap. The CDR3 sequence is 13 residues long. In nucleotides, the CDR3 is TGTGCCAGCAGTTTGGTGTCGAACACTGAAGCTTTCTTT. Amino acid sequence: CASSLVSNTEAFF.

V is TRBV9 and J is TRBJ2-3, with 8 bases fitting TRBD1. This CDR3 is 16 amino acids long. Germline lookup yields CDR1 SGDLS and CDR2 YYNGEE. V was pared by 3 bases and J by 4 bases, with 10 bases of the junction left unmatched. CDR3 sequence (DNA): TGTGCCAGCAGCGCGCTGGGCCAGGGGGCGGCAGATACGCAGTATTTT. Encoded protein: CASSALGQGAADTQYF. The whole variable domain, remainder taken from reference TRBV9 and TRBJ2-3, is DSGVTQTPKHLITATGQRVTLRCSPRSGDLSVYWYQQSLDQGLQFLIQYYNGEERAKGNILERFSAQQFPDLHSELNLSSLELGDSALYFCASSALGQGAADTQYFGPGTRLTVL.

The chain couples TRBV2 to TRBJ1-3; TRBD1 agrees at 8 bases. The ends lost 3 bases at V and 7 bases at J; junction bases unmatched: 11. CDR3 length: 16 amino acids. Per the germline V gene, CDR1 is SNHLY and CDR2 is FYNNEI. The CDR3 is CASSDRDRNLGNTIYF. DNA of the CDR3: TGTGCCAGCAGTGACCGGGACAGGAATCTCGGGAACACCATATATTTT.

The J gene is TRBJ2-3, the V gene TRBV7-9; possible D gene TRBD2, 6 bases. CDR1 and CDR2 (germline): SEHNR, FQNEAQ (reference sequence). This CDR3 has 15 amino acids. The ends were cut back, 2 bases at V and 0 bases at J, with 9 bases in the middle. As DNA, the CDR3 is TGTGCCAGCAGCTTAATTGCGGGAAGCACAGATACGCAGTATTTT. Its protein is CASSLIAGSTDTQYF.

The chain is built from TRBV30 and TRBJ1-6; D may be TRBD1 (6 bases). Germline V gives CDR1 GTSNPN, CDR2 SVGIG (reference sequence). Trimming cost V 0 bases and J 8 bases, with 14 bases left between them. CDR3 size: 15 residues. CDR3 region: CAWSVTLGGDSPLHF. The CDR3 coding sequence is TGTGCCTGGAGTGTGACCTTGGGGGGCGATTCACCCCTCCACTTT.

This clonotype has just a few counts. This rearrangement joins TRBV6-2 or TRBV6-3 to TRBJ2-5; D possibly corresponds to TRBD2 (7 bases). Per germline, CDR1 MNHEY and CDR2 SVGEGT. Deletions cut 3 bases from V and 5 bases from J, with 16 bases between. This CDR3 spans 15 amino acids. CDR3 in DNA: TGTGCCAGCAGTTATCGGGGGGCTATAGGGGAGACCCAGTACTTC. This codes for CASSYRGAIGETQYF.

The CDR3 is CASSIATGTYEQYF. CDR3 nucleotide sequence: TGTGCCAGTAGTATCGCGACAGGGACCTACGAGCAGTACTTC. This rearrangement joins TRBV19 to TRBJ2-7, with 7 bases that match TRBD1. V was clipped by 3 bases and J by 2 bases; unmatched bases: 4. Looked up from germline, CDR1 is LNHDA and CDR2 is SQIVND (reference sequence). This CDR3 spans 14 amino acids.

This chain uses TRBV20-1 with TRBJ2-1, with D unclear. Trimming took 1 base from V and 3 from J, leaving 13 bases between them. Germline V gene data show CDR1 as DFQATT and CDR2 as SNEGSKA (reference sequence). CDR3 size: 15 residues. DNA of the CDR3: TGCAGTGCTAGAGGAAATAGACTTCGCTACAATGAGCAGTTCTTC. Translating it yields CSARGNRLRYNEQFF.

This chain connects TRBV18 to TRBJ2-2, with TRBD1 identical over 7 bases. The V segment lost 1 base and the J segment 0 bases; nucleotides outside the gene matches: 2. The CDR3 is 16 residues long. Germline CDR1 and CDR2: KGHSH and LQKENI. The CDR3 protein is CASSPRQGTNTGELFF. The DNA of the CDR3 is TGTGCCAGCTCACCACGACAGGGTACGAACACCGGGGAGCTGTTTTTT. Complete variable domain (other parts from reference TRBV18 and TRBJ2-2): NAGVMQNPRHLVRRRGQEARLRCSPMKGHSHVYWYRQLPEEGLKFMVYLQKENIIDESGMPKERFSAEFPKEGPSILRIQQVVRGDSAAYFCASSPRQGTNTGELFFGEGSRLTVL.

V usage is TRBV11-2 and J usage is TRBJ2-3; 8 positions agree with TRBD2. V shed 5 bases, J shed 5 bases, and the junction held 12 bases outside the gene matches. Germline V CDR1 and CDR2: SGHAT, FQNNGV. This CDR3 is built from 16 residues. The CDR3 DNA reads TGTGCCAGCAGCCGCGGAGCGGGGCTAGCGGGAGATACGCAGTATTTT. Residues: CASSRGAGLAGDTQYF.

The V call is TRBV2, the J call TRBJ1-5; D is undetermined. CDR1 is SNHLY, CDR2 FYNNEI, per germline. The CDR3 runs to 14 residues. V gave up 4 bases and J gave up 1 base, with 8 bases separating them. In DNA, the CDR3 is TGTGCCAGCAGTGTGGGTCAGAGCAATCAGCCCCAGCATTTT. Residues: CASSVGQSNQPQHF.

V is TRBV20-1 and J is TRBJ1-5, with 8 bases matching TRBD1. This CDR3 is built from 18 residues. After removal of 1 base from V and 2 bases from J, the junction contained 13 bases not matched to a gene. From germline, CDR1 is DFQATT and CDR2 SNEGSKA (reference sequence). CDR3 residues: CSARALRGRIGGNQPQHF. In DNA, the CDR3 is TGCAGTGCTAGAGCCCTCAGGGGGCGTATAGGCGGCAATCAGCCCCAGCATTTT.

The rearrangement links TRBV20-1 to TRBJ2-7; 10 positions agree with TRBD2. CDR1 is DFQATT and CDR2 is SNEGSKA in the germline V gene (reference sequence). V lost 5 bases and J lost 2; bases outside the gene matches: 6. The CDR3 totals 14 residues. The CDR3 nucleotides read TGCAGTGCTTCTACTAGCGGGGCGACCTACGAGCAGTACTTC. It specifies CSASTSGATYEQYF.

This clonotype was detected only a few times. The J gene is TRBJ1-2, the V gene TRBV6-1, with TRBD1 matching over 8 bases. V was pared by 3 bases and J by 4 bases, with 10 bases of the junction left unmatched. The CDR3 sequence is 16 residues long. CDR1 MNHNS and CDR2 SASEGT come from the germline V gene. This CDR3 reads CASSDLRDRILYGYTF. The DNA for the CDR3 is TGTGCCAGCAGTGACCTCCGGGACAGGATCCTCTATGGCTACACCTTC.

The chain carries TRBV12-3 or TRBV12-4 and TRBJ1-5; D is ambiguous. V was trimmed by 0 bases and J by 0 bases, leaving 12 bases between them. The CDR3 length is 17 residues. CDR3 loop: CASSLAGAKYSNQPQHF. The CDR3, as DNA: TGTGCCAGCAGTTTAGCGGGAGCAAAATATAGCAATCAGCCCCAGCATTTT.

This chain joins TRBV6-1 and TRBJ2-5; no reliable D call. CDR1 is MNHNS, CDR2 SASEGT, per germline. V was trimmed by 6 bases and J by 1 base, leaving 12 bases between them. This CDR3 is built from 14 residues. In DNA, the CDR3 is TGTGCCAGCAGGGGGTTTGAGCTCCAAGAGACCCAGTACTTC. It codes for CASRGFELQETQYF.

This clonotype was picked up one time. This rearrangement joins TRBV7-2 to TRBJ2-1; TRBD2 matches at 14 bases. In germline, CDR1 is SGHTA, CDR2 FQGNSA. The V segment lost 6 bases and the J segment 12 bases; nucleotides outside the gene matches: 10. CDR3 size: 15 residues. The CDR3 spells CASRAPGTSGSRQFF. In DNA, the CDR3 is TGTGCCAGCAGGGCCCCCGGGACTAGCGGGAGTCGGCAGTTCTTC.

This clonotype was found a few times. The gene calls are TRBV7-2 and TRBJ2-5; D possibly corresponds to TRBD1 (6 bases). V was shortened by 2 bases and J by 2 bases, with 9 bases between the two germline ends. The V gene's germline CDR1 is SGHTA and CDR2 FQGNSA. CDR3 length: 14 amino acids. CDR3 bases: TGTGCCAGCAGCTTATCCAGGGGACAAGAGACCCAGTACTTC. Residues: CASSLSRGQETQYF.